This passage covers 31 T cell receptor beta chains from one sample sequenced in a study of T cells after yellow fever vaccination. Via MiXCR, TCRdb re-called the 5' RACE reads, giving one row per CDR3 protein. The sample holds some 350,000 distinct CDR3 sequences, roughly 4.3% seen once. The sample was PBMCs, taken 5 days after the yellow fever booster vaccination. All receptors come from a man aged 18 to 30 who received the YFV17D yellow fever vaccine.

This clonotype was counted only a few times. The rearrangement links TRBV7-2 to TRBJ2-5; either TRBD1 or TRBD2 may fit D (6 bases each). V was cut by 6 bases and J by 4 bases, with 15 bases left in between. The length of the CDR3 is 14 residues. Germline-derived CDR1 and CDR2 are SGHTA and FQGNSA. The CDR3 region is CASRKWGARETQYF. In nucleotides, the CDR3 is TGTGCCAGCAGGAAATGGGGGGCGAGAGAGACCCAGTACTTC.

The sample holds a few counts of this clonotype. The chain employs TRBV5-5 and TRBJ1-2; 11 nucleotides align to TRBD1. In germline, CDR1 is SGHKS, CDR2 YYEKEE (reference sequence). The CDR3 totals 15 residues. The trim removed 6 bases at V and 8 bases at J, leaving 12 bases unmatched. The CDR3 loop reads CASNHPPGQGDGYTF. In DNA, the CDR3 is TGTGCCAGCAATCACCCCCCGGGACAGGGGGACGGCTACACCTTC.

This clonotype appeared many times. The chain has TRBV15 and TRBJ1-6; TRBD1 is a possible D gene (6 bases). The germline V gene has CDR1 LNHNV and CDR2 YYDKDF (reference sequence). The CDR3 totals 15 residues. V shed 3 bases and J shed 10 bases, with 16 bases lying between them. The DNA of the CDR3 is TGTGCCACCAGCAGGAAAACAGGGACTCAATCACCCCTCCACTTT. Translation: CATSRKTGTQSPLHF.

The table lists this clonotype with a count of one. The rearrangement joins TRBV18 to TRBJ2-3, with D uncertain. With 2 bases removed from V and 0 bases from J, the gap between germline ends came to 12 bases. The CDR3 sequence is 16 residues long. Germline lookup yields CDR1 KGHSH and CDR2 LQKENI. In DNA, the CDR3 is TGTGCCAGCTCACCAACGGTGATATCTAGCACAGATACGCAGTATTTT. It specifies CASSPTVISSTDTQYF.

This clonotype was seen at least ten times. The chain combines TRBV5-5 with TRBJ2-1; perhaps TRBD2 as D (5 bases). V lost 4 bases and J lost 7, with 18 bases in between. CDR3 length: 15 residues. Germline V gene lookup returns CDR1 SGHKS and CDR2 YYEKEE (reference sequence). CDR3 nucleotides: TGTGCCAGCAGCCCTAGGACTCCTACTGGGAATGAGCAGTTCTTC. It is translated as CASSPRTPTGNEQFF.

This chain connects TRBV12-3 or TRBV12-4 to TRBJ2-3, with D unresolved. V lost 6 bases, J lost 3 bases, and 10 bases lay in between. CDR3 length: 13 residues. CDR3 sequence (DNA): TGTGCCAGCAGCGATACCTCAACAGATACGCAGTATTTT. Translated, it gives CASSDTSTDTQYF.

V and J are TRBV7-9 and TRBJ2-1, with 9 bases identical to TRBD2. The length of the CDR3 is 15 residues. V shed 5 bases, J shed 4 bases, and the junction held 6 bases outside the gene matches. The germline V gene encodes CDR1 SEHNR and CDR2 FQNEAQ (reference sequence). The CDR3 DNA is TGTGCCAGCAGCCCGGGACTAGCTTCATACAATGAGCAGTTCTTC. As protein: CASSPGLASYNEQFF. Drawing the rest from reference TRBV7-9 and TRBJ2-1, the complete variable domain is DTGVSQNPRHKITKRGQNVTFRCDPISEHNRLYWYRQTLGQGPEFLTYFQNEAQLEKSRLLSDRFSAERPKGSFSTLEIQRTEQGDSAMYLCASSPGLASYNEQFFGPGTRLTVL.

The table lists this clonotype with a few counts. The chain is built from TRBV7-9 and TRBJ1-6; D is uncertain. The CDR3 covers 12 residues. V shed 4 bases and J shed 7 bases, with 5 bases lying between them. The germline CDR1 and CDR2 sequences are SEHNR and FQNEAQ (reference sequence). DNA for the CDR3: TGTGCCAGCAGCTACAGCAATTCACCCCTCCACTTT. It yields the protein CASSYSNSPLHF.

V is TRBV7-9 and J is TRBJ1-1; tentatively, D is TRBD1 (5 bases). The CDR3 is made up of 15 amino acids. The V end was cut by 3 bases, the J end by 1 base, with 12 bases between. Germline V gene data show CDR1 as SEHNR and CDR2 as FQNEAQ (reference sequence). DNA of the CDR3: TGTGCCAGCAGCTTGGACGGACATACGAACACTGAAGCTTTCTTT. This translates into CASSLDGHTNTEAFF.

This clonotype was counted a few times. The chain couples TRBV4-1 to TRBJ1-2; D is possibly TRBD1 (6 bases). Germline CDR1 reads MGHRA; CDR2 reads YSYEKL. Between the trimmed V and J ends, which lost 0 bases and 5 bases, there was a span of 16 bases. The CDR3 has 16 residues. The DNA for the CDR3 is TGCGCCAGCAGCCAAGAAAAAGGACAGCGTTCGTATGGCTACACCTTC. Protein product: CASSQEKGQRSYGYTF.

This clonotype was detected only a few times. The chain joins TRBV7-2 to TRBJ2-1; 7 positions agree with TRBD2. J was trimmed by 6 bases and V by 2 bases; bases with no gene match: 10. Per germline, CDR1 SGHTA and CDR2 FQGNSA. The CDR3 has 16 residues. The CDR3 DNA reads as TGTGCCAGCAGCTTAATGGGGTCTGGGGGGGGCAATGAGCAGTTCTTC. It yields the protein CASSLMGSGGGNEQFF.

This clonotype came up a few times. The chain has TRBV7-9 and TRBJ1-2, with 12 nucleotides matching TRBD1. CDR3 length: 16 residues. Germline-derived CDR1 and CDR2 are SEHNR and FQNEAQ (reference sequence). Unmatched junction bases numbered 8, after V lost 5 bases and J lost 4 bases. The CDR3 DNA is TGTGCCAGCAGCCCATGGGACAGGGGGCAAATCTATGGCTACACCTTC. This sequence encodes CASSPWDRGQIYGYTF.

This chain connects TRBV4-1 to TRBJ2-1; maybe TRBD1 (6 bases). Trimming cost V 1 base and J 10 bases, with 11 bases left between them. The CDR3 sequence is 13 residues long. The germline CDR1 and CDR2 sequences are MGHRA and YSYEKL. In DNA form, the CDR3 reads TGCGCCAGCAGCCAAGTAGCAGGGGACGAGCAGTTCTTC. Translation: CASSQVAGDEQFF.

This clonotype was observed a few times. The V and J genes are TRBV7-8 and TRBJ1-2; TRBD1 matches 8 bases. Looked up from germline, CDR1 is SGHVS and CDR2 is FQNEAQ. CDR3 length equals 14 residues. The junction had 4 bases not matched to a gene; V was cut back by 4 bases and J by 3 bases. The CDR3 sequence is CASSYYRGDYGYTF. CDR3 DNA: TGTGCCAGCAGCTACTACAGGGGGGACTATGGCTACACCTTC.

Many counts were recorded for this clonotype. The CDR3 DNA follows: TGTGCCAGCTCATGGGAACATGCCTCCTACGAGCAGTACTTC. This translates into CASSWEHASYEQYF. The chain employs TRBV18 and TRBJ2-7; D is unclear. CDR1 KGHSH and CDR2 LQKENI come from the germline V gene. Between the trimmed V and J ends, which lost 5 bases and 0 bases, there was a span of 11 bases. CDR3 length: 14 amino acids.

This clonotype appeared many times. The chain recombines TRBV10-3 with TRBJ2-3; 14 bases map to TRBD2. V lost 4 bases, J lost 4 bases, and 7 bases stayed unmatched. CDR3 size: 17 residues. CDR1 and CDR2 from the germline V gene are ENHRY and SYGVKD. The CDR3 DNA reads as TGTGCCATCAGTGGTGGGACTAGCGGGGGATCCTCAGATACGCAGTATTTT. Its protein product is CAISGGTSGGSSDTQYF.

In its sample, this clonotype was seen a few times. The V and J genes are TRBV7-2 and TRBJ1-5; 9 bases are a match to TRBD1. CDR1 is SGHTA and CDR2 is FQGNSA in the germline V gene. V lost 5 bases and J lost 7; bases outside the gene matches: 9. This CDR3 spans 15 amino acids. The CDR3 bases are TGTGCCAGCAGCCTTTCAGGACAGGGGTCACAGCCCCAGCATTTT. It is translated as CASSLSGQGSQPQHF.

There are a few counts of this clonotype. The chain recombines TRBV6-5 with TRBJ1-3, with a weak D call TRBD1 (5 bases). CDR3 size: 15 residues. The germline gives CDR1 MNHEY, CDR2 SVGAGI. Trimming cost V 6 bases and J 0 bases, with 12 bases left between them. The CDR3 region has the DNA TGTGCCAGCAGGTGGGACGGAAACTCTGGAAACACCATATATTTT. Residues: CASRWDGNSGNTIYF.

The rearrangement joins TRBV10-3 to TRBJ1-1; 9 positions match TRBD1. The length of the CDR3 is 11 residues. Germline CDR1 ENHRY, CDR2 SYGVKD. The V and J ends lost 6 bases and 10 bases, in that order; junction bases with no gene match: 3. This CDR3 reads CAISPGQGAFF. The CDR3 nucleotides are TGTGCCATCAGCCCGGGACAGGGAGCTTTCTTT.

CDR3 in amino acids: CASSKVANTEAFF. The CDR3 bases are TGTGCCAGCAGCAAAGTCGCGAACACTGAAGCTTTCTTT. The chain combines TRBV21-1 with TRBJ1-1. TRBV21-1 is designated a pseudogene. This CDR3 has 13 residues.

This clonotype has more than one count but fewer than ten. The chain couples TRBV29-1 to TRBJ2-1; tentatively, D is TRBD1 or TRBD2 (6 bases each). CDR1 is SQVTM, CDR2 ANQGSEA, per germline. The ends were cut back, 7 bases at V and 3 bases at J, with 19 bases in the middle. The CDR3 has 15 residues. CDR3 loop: CSAGRGAILYNEQFF. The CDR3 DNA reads TGCAGCGCAGGTAGGGGGGCAATTCTCTACAATGAGCAGTTCTTC.

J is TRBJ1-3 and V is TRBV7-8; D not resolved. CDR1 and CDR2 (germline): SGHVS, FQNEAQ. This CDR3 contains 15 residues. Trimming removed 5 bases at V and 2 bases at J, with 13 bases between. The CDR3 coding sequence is TGTGCCAGCAGCGGGTCCGGGCTACCTGGAAACACCATATATTTT. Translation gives CASSGSGLPGNTIYF. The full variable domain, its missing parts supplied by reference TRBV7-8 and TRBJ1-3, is GAGVSQSPRYKVAKRGQDVALRCDPISGHVSLFWYQQALGQGPEFLTYFQNEAQLDKSGLPSDRFFAERPEGSVSTLKIQRTQQEDSAVYLCASSGSGLPGNTIYFGEGSWLTVV.

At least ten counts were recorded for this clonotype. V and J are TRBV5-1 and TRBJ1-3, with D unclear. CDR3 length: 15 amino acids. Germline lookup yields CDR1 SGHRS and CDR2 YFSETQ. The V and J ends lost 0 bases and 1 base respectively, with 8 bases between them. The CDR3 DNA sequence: TGCGCCAGCAGCTTGGATCTTTCTTCTGGAAACACCATATATTTT. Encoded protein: CASSLDLSSGNTIYF.

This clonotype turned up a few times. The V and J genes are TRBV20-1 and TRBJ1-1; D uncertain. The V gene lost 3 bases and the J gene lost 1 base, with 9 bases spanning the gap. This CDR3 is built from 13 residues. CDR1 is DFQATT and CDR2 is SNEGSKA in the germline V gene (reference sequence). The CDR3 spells CSARGRRNTEAFF. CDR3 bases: TGCAGTGCTAGGGGTCGGCGGAACACTGAAGCTTTCTTT.

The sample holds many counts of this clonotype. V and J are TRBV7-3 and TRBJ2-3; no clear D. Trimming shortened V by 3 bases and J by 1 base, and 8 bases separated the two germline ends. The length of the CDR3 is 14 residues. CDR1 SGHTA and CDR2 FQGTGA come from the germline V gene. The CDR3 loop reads CASSLIAGTDTQYF. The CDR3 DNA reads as TGTGCCAGCAGCTTGATTGCGGGCACAGATACGCAGTATTTT.

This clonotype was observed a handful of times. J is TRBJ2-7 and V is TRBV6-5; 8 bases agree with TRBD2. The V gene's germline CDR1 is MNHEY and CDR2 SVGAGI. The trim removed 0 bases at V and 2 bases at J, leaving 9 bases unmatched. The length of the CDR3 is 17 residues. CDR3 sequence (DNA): TGTGCCAGCAGTTACTCGATAATGAGCGGGGGAGCCTACGAGCAGTACTTC. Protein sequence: CASSYSIMSGGAYEQYF.

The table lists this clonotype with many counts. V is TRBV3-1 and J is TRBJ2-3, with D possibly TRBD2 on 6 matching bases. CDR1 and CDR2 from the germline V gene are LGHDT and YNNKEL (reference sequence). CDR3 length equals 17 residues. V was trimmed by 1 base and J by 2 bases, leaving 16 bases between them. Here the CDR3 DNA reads TGTGCCAGCAGCCAAGTGGCCCGGCGGGGACCCACAGATACGCAGTATTTT. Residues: CASSQVARRGPTDTQYF.

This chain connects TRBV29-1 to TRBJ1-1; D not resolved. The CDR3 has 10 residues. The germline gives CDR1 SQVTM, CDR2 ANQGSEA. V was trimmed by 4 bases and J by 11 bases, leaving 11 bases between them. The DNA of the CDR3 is TGCAGCGTTGCGGCGGAGGAGGCTTTCTTT. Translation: CSVAAEEAFF.

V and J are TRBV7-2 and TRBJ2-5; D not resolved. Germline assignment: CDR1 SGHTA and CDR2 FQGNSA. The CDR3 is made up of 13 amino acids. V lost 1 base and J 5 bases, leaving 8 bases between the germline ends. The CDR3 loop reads CASSLVGVETQYF. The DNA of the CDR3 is TGTGCCAGCAGCTTAGTGGGCGTCGAGACCCAGTACTTC.

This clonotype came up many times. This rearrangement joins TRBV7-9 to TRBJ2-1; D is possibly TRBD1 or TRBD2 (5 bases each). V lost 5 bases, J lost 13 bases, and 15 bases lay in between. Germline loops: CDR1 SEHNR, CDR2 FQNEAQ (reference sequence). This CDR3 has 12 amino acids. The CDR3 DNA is TGTGCCAGCAGCCTACTGGGACGAACCCAGTTCTTC. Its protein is CASSLLGRTQFF.

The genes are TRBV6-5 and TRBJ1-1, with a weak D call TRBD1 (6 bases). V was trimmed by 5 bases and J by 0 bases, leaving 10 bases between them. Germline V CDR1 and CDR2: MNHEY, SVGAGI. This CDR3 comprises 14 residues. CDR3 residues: CASSIGQMNTEAFF. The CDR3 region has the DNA TGTGCCAGCAGTATCGGACAGATGAACACTGAAGCTTTCTTT.